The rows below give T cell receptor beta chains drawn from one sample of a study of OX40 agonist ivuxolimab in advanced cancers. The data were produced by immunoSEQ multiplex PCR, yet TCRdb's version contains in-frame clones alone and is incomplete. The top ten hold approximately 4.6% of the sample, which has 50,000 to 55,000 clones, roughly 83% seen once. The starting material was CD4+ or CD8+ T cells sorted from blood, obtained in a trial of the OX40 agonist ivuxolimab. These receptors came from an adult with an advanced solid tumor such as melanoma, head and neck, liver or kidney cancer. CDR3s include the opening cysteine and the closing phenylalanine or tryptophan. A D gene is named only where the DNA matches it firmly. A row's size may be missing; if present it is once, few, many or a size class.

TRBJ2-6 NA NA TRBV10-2 TGCGCCAGCAGTGAGGGCAGGGCCTCTGGGGCCAACGTCCTGACTTTC CASSEGRASGANVLTF
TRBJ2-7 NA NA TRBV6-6 TGTGCCAGCAGTCTCCGGGGCGAGCAGTACTTC CASSLRGEQYF
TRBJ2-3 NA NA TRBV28 TGTGCCAGCAGTTTGGAAAATACGCAGTATTTT CASSLENTQYF
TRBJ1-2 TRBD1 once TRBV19 TGTGCCAGTAGTGAAAACAGGGGTTCACGGTATGGCTACACCTTC CASSENRGSRYGYTF
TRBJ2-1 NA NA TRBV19 TGTGCCAGTAAGGGGGATGGCTACAATGAGCAGTTCTTC CASKGDGYNEQFF
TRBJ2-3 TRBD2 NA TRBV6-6 TGTGCCAGCAGTTACCCGACTAGCCAGGGCCCAGATACGCAGTATTTT CASSYPTSQGPDTQYF
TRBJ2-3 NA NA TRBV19 TGTGCCAGTAGGGAGGAAGAGGGGTCAAGATCAGATACGCAGTATTTT CASREEEGSRSDTQYF
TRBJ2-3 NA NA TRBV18 TGTGCCAGCTCACCACCTCTAGCGCCGCGGGATACGCAGTATTTT CASSPPLAPRDTQYF
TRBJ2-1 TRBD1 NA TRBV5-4 TGTGCCAGCAGCACACCGGGACAGGGGGCATACAATGAGCAGTTCTTC CASSTPGQGAYNEQFF
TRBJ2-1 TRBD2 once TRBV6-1 TGTGCCAGCAGTGAATCGAGGGCTAGCGGGGGCAACAATGAGCAGTTCTTC CASSESRASGGNNEQFF
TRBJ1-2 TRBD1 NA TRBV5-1 TGCGCCAGCAGCTTGGAAGCAGGGGGAAATCACTATGGCTACACCTTC CASSLEAGGNHYGYTF
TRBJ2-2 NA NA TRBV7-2 TGTGCCAGCAGCTTAGCCTCGGGAGCATCCGGGGAGCTGTTTTTT CASSLASGASGELFF
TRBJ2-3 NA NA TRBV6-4 TGTGCCAGCAGTGAGGTTGCGGGACACACAGATACGCAGTATTTT CASSEVAGHTDTQYF
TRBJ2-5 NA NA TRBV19 TGTGCCAGTAGTGGTGGCAGCCAAGAGACCCAGTACTTC CASSGGSQETQYF
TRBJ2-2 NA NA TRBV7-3 TGTGCCAGCAGCTTTCTGGCCAGGAACACCGGGGAGCTGTTTTTT CASSFLARNTGELFF
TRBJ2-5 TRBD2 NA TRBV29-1 TGCAGCGTTGATTCGGGGACTAGCGGGTACGGGACCCAGTACTTC CSVDSGTSGYGTQYF
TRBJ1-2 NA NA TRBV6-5 TGTGCCAGCTGGAAGATTGGGGGAGCTAACTATGGCTACACCTTC CASWKIGGANYGYTF
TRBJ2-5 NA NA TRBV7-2 TGTGCCAGCAGCTTATCTCTAGTGGTCAAGGCAGGGGTGCAAGGGGGGCAGTACTTC CASSLSLVVKAGVQGGQYF
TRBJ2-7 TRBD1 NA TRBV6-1 TGTGCCAGCAGTGAAATTCCGGCAGGGGGCCCCTACGAGCAGTACTTC CASSEIPAGGPYEQYF
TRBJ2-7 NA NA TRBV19 TGTGCCAGTAGTCCCCCTGGAGGGGGCTCTATCGAGCAGTACTTC CASSPPGGGSIEQYF
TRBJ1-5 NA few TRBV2 TGTGCCAGCAGTGTCGGAAGCAATCAGCCCCAGCATTTT CASSVGSNQPQHF
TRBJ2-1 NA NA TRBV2 TGTGCCAGCAGTGAGGCGTCAGGGCGGCAGTTCTTC CASSEASGRQFF
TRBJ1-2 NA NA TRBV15 TGTGCCACCAGCAGAGATAAGTTCGTCGGTACCAAGGTTTTTGGCTACACCTTC CATSRDKFVGTKVFGYTF
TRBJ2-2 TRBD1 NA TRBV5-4 TGTGCCAGCAGTTTCGACAGGGGAATCGGGGAGCTGTTTTTT CASSFDRGIGELFF
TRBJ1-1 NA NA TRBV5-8 TGTGCCAGCAGCTTTGAGGGTAACACTGAAGCTTTCTTT CASSFEGNTEAFF
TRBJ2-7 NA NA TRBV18 TGTGCCAGCTCACCCGGTGCAGACGAGCAGTACTTC CASSPGADEQYF
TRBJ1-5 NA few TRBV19 TGTGCCACGATGGGGTCAGGGGCAGGCAATCAGCCCCAGCATTTT CATMGSGAGNQPQHF
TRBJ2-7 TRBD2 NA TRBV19 TGTGCCAGTAGTCTCCGGACTAGCGGGAGGTTAAACGAGCAGTACTTC CASSLRTSGRLNEQYF
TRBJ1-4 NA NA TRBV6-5 TGTGCCAGCAGTTACCCGGAAGATAATGAAAAACTGTTTTTT CASSYPEDNEKLFF
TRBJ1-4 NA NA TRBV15 TGTGCCACCAGGCGGGACGGGGCCATGGCTAATGAAAAACTGTTTTTT CATRRDGAMANEKLFF
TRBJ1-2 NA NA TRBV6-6 TGTGCCAGCAGCCAGGGCCAGGTCTACACCTTC CASSQGQVYTF
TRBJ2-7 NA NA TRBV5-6 TGTGCCAGCAGCCCTCCGGACTATTCGGGAATCTACGAGCAGTACTTC CASSPPDYSGIYEQYF
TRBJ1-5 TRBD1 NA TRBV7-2 TGTGCCAGCAGCCGAATGACAGGGCCCCAGCCCCAGCATTTT CASSRMTGPQPQHF
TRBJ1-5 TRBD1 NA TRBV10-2 TGCGCCAGCAGTTATACAGGGGGCGTGGATCAGCCCCAGCATTTT CASSYTGGVDQPQHF
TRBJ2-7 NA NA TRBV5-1 TGCGCCAGCAGCTTGCGTCAGGGGTACTACGAGCAGTACTTC CASSLRQGYYEQYF
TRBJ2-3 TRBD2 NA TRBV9 TGTGCCAGCAGCGTAGCGGTCGGGGGGGCCCTAGATACGCAGTATTTT CASSVAVGGALDTQYF
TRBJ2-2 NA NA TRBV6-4 TGTGCCAGCAGTGTAGACAGGAACACCGGGGAGCTGTTTTTT CASSVDRNTGELFF
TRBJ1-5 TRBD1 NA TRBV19 TGTGCCAGTAGTGACAGGGGCATTGCTCAGCCCCAGCATTTT CASSDRGIAQPQHF
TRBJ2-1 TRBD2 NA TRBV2 TGTGCCAGCAGTGAAGAGCGTCCTCTAGCGGGAGCCACAGATGAGCAGTTCTTC CASSEERPLAGATDEQFF